This entry concerns a single T cell receptor beta chain. Its antigen is currently not known. Qualities for individual bases were not recorded, and no much larger clone is one base off. The data belong to a study of cytomegalovirus exposure and HLA in healthy donors (dated by TCRdb to about 2017). Notes on the research overall: An earlier analysis of some 550 of the donors reported 250 to 300 Gb of sequence data and 117 million unique TCR beta sequences from 150 million to 200 million T cells. Alongside the repertoire data, information on donor age, sex, ethnicity and CMV serostatus was compiled. The study aimed to test whether signatures of past pathogen exposure could be identified by cataloging public T cell receptors. HLA typing covered class I and class II loci at four-digit resolution. Typing coverage differed by locus: A, B, C, DRB1 and DQB1 were typed in roughly 620-630 donors, DQA1 in around 500, DPA1 in 600 to 610, and DPB1 in roughly 450. Among about 360 genotyped donors of the cohort, an average of approximately 250,000 unique TCR beta nucleotide sequences were sequenced per donor, around 20% of them non-productive. The study combined high-throughput TCR immunosequencing, statistical association of individual TCRs with disease status, and machine learning to predict cytomegalovirus infection status. An earlier analysis of around 580 of the donors used high-throughput TCR beta sequencing to judge whether each TCR beta V gene segment behaved as functional or pseudogenic. All discovery cohort repertoires had been generated on a single sequencing platform. To study patterns of TCR occurrence, a later analysis re-analyzed previously published TCR beta repertoires from just over 650 donors and added high-resolution HLA genotyping. The study profiled the T cell repertoires of hundreds of subjects by immunosequencing and related them to cytomegalovirus serostatus. In the later analysis, no new phenotypic data were used to find candidate immune exposures; instead, reliance was placed on TCR beta sequences and their occurrence across donors. Approximately 300 gigabases of sequencing data and approximately 91 million unique TCR sequences made up an early release that covered approximately 620 HLA-typed donors. The genetic ancestry cluster associated with self-reported Caucasian donors included about 84% of the approximately 400 genotyped donors. In a later genetic analysis, genome-wide SNP genotypes for 398 of the 666 donors were used, and that subset was treated as a discovery cohort. Several DR-DQ haplotypes were handled as single units for association and clustering, since linkage in the cohort was strong. Besides the first cohort of approximately 670 subjects, a separate validation cohort made up of about 120 different subjects was used. Paper-wide results and their limitations: A later analysis reported that several top co-occurrence clusters appeared linked to parvovirus B19, influenza, CMV and Epstein-Barr virus. Because the 87-base-pair reads could not distinguish some IMGT-functional V segments, including TRBV6-2 and TRBV6-3, those segments were excluded. Three of the identified cytomegalovirus-associated TCR beta chains were confirmed in vitro to be specific for cytomegalovirus antigens. Seventeen rarely observed V segments, including chromosome 9 orphons, were excluded from the earlier analysis of about 500 of the donors because counts were too low. Across donors, most TCR sequences were observed very rarely, whereas some public TCRs were present in many individuals. Only TCR beta chains were sequenced in this cohort, and the absence of alpha or paired-chain data limited detectable features. Linkage disequilibrium might explain the correlated functional status among segregating V segments, but an unknown experimental factor could not be ruled out. A later analysis associated 16,951 TCR beta sequences with specific HLA alleles at a false discovery rate of 0.05. Cytomegalovirus status was reported to be diagnosed by the classifier with high specificity and sensitivity in both the original and validation cohorts. A later analysis found that most CMV-associated TCR beta chains appeared HLA-restricted, with HLA associations seemingly driven largely by CMV exposure. Strong co-occurrence of HLA alleles, especially DR and DQ, made assigning TCR associations to individual alleles difficult. In a later analysis, the rate of TCR association differed among HLA loci, with DRB1 alleles having the most associated TCRs and HLA-C alleles having the fewest. Because HLA typing was unavailable for some donors at each locus, only the typed subset was used in association tests. A total of 150 to 200 TCR beta chains were listed by the study as associated with cytomegalovirus. The presence/absence analyses assumed that sequencing depth was roughly uniform across donors, and that assumption may not be true. In a later analysis, HLA-associated TCR beta chains were found to be more clonally expanded and to have lower generation probabilities than equally common non-associated chains. The authors suggested that the approach could potentially be generalized to other disease states and immunological phenotypes. An association between a missense DCLRE1C variant and V-gene and J-gene trimming of TCR beta chains was found in a later genetic analysis and replicated in an independent cohort. A cluster of highly shared sequence variants was judged likely to represent a technical artifact of the sequencing pipeline. A further reported finding was that TCR beta sequences accurately predicted the HLA-A and HLA-B alleles for most subjects in the first cohort. According to a later genetic analysis, donors in an Asian-associated ancestry cluster had fewer N-insertions in productive TCRs than the approximately 700-donor mean. Broadly in line with IMGT annotations, most TCR beta V segments showed up in productive rearrangements about 87% or about 30% of the time in an earlier analysis of 450 to 750 of the donors. The only immune exposure information available for the cohort was CMV serostatus.

Trimmed from V: 7 bases; trimmed from J: 5 bases; junction bases lacking a gene match: 28. CDR3 length: 22 amino acids, cysteine to phenylalanine. Solely the CDR3 DNA is kept, with 66 bases framed from the first base. As encoded in the germline V gene, CDR1 is SNHLY while CDR2 is FYNNEI. Library preparation was by the immunoSEQ multiplex PCR assay. For the multiplex PCR, a mixture combining 60 forward primers for TCR Vbeta segments and 13 reverse primers for TCR Jbeta segments was used. Amplification of the CDR3 region of rearranged TCR beta genes was performed with a multiplex PCR assay on genomic DNA. On the Illumina HiSeq System, the amplified TCR beta libraries were sequenced as 87-base-pair reads. For the original study's pipeline: A later analysis tallied roughly 78 million unique TCR beta chains across the 666 repertoires, and about 10 million of those chains were shared by two or more donors. Raw reads were error-corrected and collapsed into unique sequences by a nearest-neighbor algorithm in which closely related sequences were merged to remove PCR and sequencing errors. Alignment of CDR3 sequences to IMGT reference sequences was used to assign V, D and J gene segments. For a sequence to be retained, at least a six-nucleotide match to both a V gene segment and a J gene segment was required. A rearrangement counted as productive if the CDR3 had no stop codons and remained in frame with V and J, and every other rearrangement counted as non-productive. Following IMGT convention, CDR3 was defined as the stretch from the second conserved V-encoded cysteine up to the conserved J-encoded phenylalanine. The earlier analysis of about 640 of the donors excluded any sequence lacking an unambiguous match to a single V gene segment. In an earlier analysis of a few hundred of the donors, V segments were called functional above 56.7% productive rearrangements and were called segregating when the between-donor standard deviation exceeded 5%. A statistical classification framework was built to diagnose cytomegalovirus status from the catalog of TCR beta chain sequences. A later analysis assigned V and J genes by comparing TCR nucleotide sequences with IMGT/GENE-DB human TR gene sequences. Using the TCRdist pipeline, a later analysis assigned CDR3 sequences along with most-parsimonious VDJ recombination scenarios. In a later analysis, each TCR beta chain was defined by its CDR3 amino acid sequence together with its V-gene family, and reads without a unique V-gene family were excluded. A later analysis removed nearly 600 highly shared, low-generation-probability nucleotide sequences to deal with suspected cross-contamination and a sequencing artifact. A later analysis calculated a clonal expansion index for each public chain from normalized within-repertoire ranks of inferred template counts. In a later analysis, generation probabilities were computed using a VDJ recombination model fitted to out-of-frame rearrangements, and the results were checked against IGoR. A later analysis scored TCR-TCR, TCR-HLA and TCR-CMV co-occurrence with hypergeometric tests, applying a repertoire-size bias correction to TCR pairs. To estimate false discovery rates, a later analysis permuted the HLA or CMV assignments 20 times. In a later analysis, co-occurring TCRs were grouped using DBSCAN, and TCRdist sequence similarity was added for clustering within HLA-allele-positive subsets. Repertoires with fewer than 30,000 or more than 120,000 public chains, plus five repertoires with anomalous nucleotide sharing, were excluded from co-occurrence clustering. TCRdb retrieved this table from immuneACCESS and kept in-frame rearrangements only. Not all clones are present; in checked studies, unresolved V genes account for under half, and no reason is known for the remainder. That table furnishes V, J and clone size, whereas the DNA furnished D and trimming. The sample contains 85,000 to 100,000 clones, 50% to 80% of them found a single time. 3.2% of the sample is taken by the ten largest.

The cohort consisted of approximately 690 healthy bone marrow donors. Cohort members were all nominally healthy when sampled, although unrecorded immune exposures were likely present. The donor tested CMV seronegative, placing the donor among the 300 to 400 seronegative members of the cohort. A peripheral blood sample was provided by each donor, and peripheral blood mononuclear cells were used for TCR beta sequencing. Genomic DNA extraction from the blood cell samples was performed with the Qiagen DNeasy Blood Extraction Kit. This TCR came from a man aged 55-75 years in good health and CMV-seronegative. The rearrangement joined TRBV2 to TRBJ1-4; TRBD1 agrees with 10 junctional bases. The specimen was PBMCs. The CDR3: CASKRDLRRDRGVGGENEKLFF. Read as DNA, the sequence is TGTGCCAGCAAACGAGACCTTCGCCGGGACAGGGGAGTCGGGGGCGAAAATGAAAAACTGTTTTTT.